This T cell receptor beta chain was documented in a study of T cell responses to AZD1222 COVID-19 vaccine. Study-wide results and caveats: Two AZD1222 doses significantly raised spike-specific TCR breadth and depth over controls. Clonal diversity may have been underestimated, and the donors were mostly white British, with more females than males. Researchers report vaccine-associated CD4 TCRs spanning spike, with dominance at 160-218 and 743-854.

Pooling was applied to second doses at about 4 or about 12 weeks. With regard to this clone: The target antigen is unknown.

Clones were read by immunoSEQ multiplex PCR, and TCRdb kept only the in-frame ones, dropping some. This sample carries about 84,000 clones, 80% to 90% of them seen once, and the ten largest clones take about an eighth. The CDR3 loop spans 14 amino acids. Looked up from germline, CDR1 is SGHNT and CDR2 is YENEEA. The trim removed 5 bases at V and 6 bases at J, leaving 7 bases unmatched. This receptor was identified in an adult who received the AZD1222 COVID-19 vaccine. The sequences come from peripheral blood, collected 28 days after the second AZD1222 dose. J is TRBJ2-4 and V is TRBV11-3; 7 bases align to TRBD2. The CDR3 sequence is CASSHRGGVNIQYF. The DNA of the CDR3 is TGTGCCAGCAGCCATAGGGGAGGGGTAAACATTCAGTACTTC.